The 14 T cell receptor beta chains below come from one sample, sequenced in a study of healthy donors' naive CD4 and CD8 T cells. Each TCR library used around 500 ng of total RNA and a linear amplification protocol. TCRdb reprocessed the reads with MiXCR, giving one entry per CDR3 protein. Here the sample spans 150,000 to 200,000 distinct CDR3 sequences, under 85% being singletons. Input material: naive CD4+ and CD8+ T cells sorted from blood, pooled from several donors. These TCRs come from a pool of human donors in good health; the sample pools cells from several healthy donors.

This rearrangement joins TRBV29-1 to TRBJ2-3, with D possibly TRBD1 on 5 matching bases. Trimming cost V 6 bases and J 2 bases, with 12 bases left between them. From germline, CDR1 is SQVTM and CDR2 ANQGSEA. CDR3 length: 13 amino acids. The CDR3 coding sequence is TGCAGCGTAACAGGATTACACACAGATACGCAGTATTTT. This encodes CSVTGLHTDTQYF.

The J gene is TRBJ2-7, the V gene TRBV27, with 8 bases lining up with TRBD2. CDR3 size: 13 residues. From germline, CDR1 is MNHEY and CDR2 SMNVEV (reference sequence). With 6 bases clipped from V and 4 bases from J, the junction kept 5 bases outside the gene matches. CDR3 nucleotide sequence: TGTGCCAGCAGCCTCGGGAGGGTATACGAGCAGTACTTC. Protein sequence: CASSLGRVYEQYF.

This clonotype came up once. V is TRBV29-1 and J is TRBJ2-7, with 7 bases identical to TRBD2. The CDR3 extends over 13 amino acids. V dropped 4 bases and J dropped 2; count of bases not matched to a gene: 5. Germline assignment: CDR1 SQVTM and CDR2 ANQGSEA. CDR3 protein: CSVVSGITYEQYF. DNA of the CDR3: TGCAGCGTTGTAAGCGGGATCACCTACGAGCAGTACTTC.

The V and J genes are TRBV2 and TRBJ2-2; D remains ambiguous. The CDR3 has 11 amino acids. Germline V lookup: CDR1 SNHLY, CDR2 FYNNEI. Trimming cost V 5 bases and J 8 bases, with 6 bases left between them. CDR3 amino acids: CASSKSGELFF. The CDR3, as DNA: TGTGCCAGCAGTAAAAGTGGGGAGCTGTTTTTT.

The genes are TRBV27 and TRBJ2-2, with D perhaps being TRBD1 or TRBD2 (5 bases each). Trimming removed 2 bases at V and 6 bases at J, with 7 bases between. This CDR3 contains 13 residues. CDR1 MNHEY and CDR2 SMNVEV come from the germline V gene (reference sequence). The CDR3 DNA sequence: TGTGCCAGCAGTTTAGAGGGGCCCGGGGAGCTGTTTTTT. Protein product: CASSLEGPGELFF.

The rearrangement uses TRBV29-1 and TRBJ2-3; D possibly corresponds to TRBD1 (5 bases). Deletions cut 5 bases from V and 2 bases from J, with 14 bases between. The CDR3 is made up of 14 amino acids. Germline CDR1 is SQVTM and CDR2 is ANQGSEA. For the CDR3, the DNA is TGCAGCGTTTCAGACAGACCTTACACAGATACGCAGTATTTT. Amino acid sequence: CSVSDRPYTDTQYF.

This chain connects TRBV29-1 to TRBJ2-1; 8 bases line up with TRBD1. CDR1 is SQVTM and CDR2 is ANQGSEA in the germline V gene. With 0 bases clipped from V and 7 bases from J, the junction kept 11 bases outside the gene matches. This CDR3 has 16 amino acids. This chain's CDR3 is CSVEDPTGVHGNEQFF. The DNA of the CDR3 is TGCAGCGTTGAAGACCCGACAGGGGTCCATGGGAATGAGCAGTTCTTC.

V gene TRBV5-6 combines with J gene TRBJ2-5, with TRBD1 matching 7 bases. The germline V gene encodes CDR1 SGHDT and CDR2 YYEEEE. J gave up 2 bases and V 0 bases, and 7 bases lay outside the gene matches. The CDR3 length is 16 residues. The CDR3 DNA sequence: TGTGCCAGCAGCTTGGCCGCGCCAGGGGGACAAGAGACCCAGTACTTC. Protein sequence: CASSLAAPGGQETQYF.

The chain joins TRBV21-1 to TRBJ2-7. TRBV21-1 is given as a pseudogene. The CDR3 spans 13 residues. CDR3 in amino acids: CASSPVQPYEQYF. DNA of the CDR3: TGTGCCAGCAGCCCAGTGCAGCCTTACGAGCAGTACTTC.

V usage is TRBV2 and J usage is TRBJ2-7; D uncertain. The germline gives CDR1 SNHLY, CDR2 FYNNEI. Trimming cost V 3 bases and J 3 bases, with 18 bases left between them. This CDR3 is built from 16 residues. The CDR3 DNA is TGTGCCAGCAGTGAGTGGCCAGTCCAGATGTTCTACGAGCAGTACTTC. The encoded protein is CASSEWPVQMFYEQYF.

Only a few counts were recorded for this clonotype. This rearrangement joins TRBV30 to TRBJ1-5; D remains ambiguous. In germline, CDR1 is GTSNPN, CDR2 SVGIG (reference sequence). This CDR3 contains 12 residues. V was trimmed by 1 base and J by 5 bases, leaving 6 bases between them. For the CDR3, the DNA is TGTGCCTGGAGTGGGGGTTATCAGCCCCAGCATTTT. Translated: CAWSGGYQPQHF.

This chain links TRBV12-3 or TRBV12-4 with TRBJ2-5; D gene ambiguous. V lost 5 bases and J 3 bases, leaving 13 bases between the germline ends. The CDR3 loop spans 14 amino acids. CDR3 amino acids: CASSLPVGKETQYF. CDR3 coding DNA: TGTGCCAGCAGTCTCCCTGTAGGGAAAGAGACCCAGTACTTC.

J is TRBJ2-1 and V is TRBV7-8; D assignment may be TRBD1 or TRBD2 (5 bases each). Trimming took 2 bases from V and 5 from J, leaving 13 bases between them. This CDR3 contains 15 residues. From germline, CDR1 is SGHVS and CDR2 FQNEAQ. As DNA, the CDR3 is TGTGCCAGCAGCTTATTGATAGGGACCGACAATGAGCAGTTCTTC. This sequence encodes CASSLLIGTDNEQFF.

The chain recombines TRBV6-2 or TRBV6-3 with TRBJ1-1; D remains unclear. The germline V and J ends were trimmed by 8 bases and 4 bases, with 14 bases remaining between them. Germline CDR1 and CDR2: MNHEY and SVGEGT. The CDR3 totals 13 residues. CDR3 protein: CASYDPPGTEAFF. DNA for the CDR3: TGTGCCAGCTATGACCCTCCCGGCACTGAAGCTTTCTTT.